A single TCR beta chain is shown here with its context. This specimen belongs to a study of blood T cell repertoires in COVID-19. At the level of the study: COVID-19 samples collected from the United States, Italy and Spain covered acute and convalescent phases. T cells, B-cell-depleted T cells, or PBMCs supplied cDNA or gDNA.

Germline V gene lookup returns CDR1 SGHRS and CDR2 YFSETQ. There are 14 residues in the CDR3. V was clipped by 4 bases and J by 7 bases; unmatched bases: 5. Per the study methods: How many nucleated cells were present was estimated from reference gene primer amplification. Assay used: immunoSEQ multiplex PCR; TCRdb lists only in-frame clones, some missing. V and J calls and clone size are those listed in that table; D and trimming were worked out from the DNA. The data show about 190,000 clones, approximately 85% seen once. V is TRBV5-1 and J is TRBJ1-3; 10 nucleotides match TRBD1. Sequencing was done on a sample of peripheral blood. The sequence came from a woman in her seventies with active or convalescent COVID-19. The CDR3 DNA reads TGCGCCAGCAGCACGGGACAGGGGTTTAACACCATATATTTT. Protein product: CASSTGQGFNTIYF.